This TCR beta chain was identified during a study of blood T cell repertoires in COVID-19. Profiled with immunoSEQ multiplex PCR; TCRdb holds only in-frame clones, not every one. The table lists under 85,000 clones, about four fifths of them singletons. Trimming removed 0 bases from V and 2 bases from J, with 11 bases in between. The CDR3 consists of 15 residues. Germline V gives CDR1 SGHAT, CDR2 FQNNGV. This sequence joins TRBV11-2 and TRBJ2-7, with D tentatively TRBD2 (5 bases). Sequencing input: peripheral blood. The sequence derives from a man aged 50-60 years with COVID-19, enrolled during active disease. In nucleotides, the CDR3 is TGTGCCAGCAGCTTAGAGGCAACGGGGACCTACGAGCAGTACTTC. Its translation: CASSLEATGTYEQYF.